Sequencing of this TCR beta chain was carried out in a study of vaccination and CD4 T cells after COVID-19. Across the study: In culture, cells were exposed to overlapping spike peptides from SARS-CoV-2, HCoV-NL63, HCoV-OC43 and HCoV-229E.

The V and J ends lost 6 bases and 0 bases respectively, with 12 bases between them. The CDR3 is 15 amino acids. Germline V lookup: CDR1 MNHNS, CDR2 SASEGT. Comment on this clonotype: The target antigen is unknown.

An Oncomine TCR Beta short-read assay was used to sequence the DNA from cultured CD4+ T cells. TCRdb used MiXCR to reprocess the PCR reads, holding one entry per CDR3 protein. Among under 20,000 distinct CDR3 sequences listed, approximately 31% were seen once. The treatment was: approximately nine-day PBMC culture with coronavirus spike peptide pools or control peptides (ViraFEST assay). Sequenced input: cultured CD4+ T cells from blood. The rearrangement joins TRBV6-1 to TRBJ2-1; D could derive from TRBD1 or TRBD2 (5 bases each). The sequence came from a human donor with COVID-19. CDR3 protein: CASRGELSSYNEQFF. CDR3 DNA sequence: TGTGCCAGCAGGGGGGAGCTGAGCTCCTACAATGAGCAGTTCTTC.